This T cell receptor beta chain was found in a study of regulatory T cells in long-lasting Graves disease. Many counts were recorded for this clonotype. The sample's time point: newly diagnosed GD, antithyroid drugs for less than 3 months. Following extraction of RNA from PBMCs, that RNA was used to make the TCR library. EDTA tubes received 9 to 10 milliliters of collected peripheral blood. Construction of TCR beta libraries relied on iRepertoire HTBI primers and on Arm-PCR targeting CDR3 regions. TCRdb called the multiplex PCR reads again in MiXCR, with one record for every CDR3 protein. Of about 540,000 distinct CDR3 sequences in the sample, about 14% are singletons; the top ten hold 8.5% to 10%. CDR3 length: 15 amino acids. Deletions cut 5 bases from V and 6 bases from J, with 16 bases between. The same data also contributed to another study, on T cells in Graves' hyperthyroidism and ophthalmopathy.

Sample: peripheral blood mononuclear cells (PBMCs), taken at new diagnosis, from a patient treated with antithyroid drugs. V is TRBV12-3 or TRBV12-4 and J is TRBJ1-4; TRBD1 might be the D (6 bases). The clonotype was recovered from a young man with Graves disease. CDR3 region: CASSRTRQVDEKLFF. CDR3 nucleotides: TGTGCCAGCAGTCGAACTAGACAGGTGGATGAAAAACTGTTTTTT.